These 6 T cell receptor beta chains were sequenced from one sample in a study of blood T cell repertoires in COVID-19. Sequencing was performed with immunoSEQ multiplex PCR; in TCRdb, only in-frame clones are kept and a portion is missing. The sample gives about 79,000 clones, around 88% of which show up once; over 11% is in the top ten. Sample: peripheral blood. These receptors came from a man in his 70s with active or convalescent COVID-19.

This chain joins TRBV19 and TRBJ1-5, with D possibly being TRBD1 (5 bases). The CDR3 runs to 14 residues. Between the trimmed V and J ends, which lost 0 bases and 4 bases, there was a span of 7 bases. Germline assignment: CDR1 LNHDA and CDR2 SQIVND (reference sequence). The CDR3: CASSIDRTNQPQHF. The CDR3 DNA reads as TGTGCCAGTAGTATAGATCGGACAAATCAGCCCCAGCATTTT.

The chain has TRBV29-1 and TRBJ2-1; 7 nucleotides line up with TRBD2. The CDR3 loop spans 12 amino acids. Germline V CDR1 and CDR2: SQVTM, ANQGSEA. V trimming: 8 bases; J trimming: 9 bases; junction bases outside the gene matches: 10. The CDR3 sequence: CSSAGVGSEQFF. The CDR3 DNA follows: TGCAGCTCCGCGGGGGTAGGGAGTGAGCAGTTCTTC.

The chain carries TRBV7-2 and TRBJ2-7, with TRBD2 as a possible D gene (6 bases). Per germline, CDR1 SGHTA and CDR2 FQGNSA. CDR3 size: 16 residues. Trimming left V 5 bases short and J 4 bases short, with 21 bases between. CDR3 region: CASSQGSLALVYEQYF. The CDR3 bases are TGTGCCAGCAGCCAGGGCTCGCTAGCGTTAGTTTACGAGCAGTACTTC.

This rearrangement joins TRBV7-9 to TRBJ2-2; 13 positions agree with TRBD2. After removal of 6 bases from V and 0 bases from J, the junction contained 4 bases not matched to a gene. Germline loops: CDR1 SEHNR, CDR2 FQNEAQ (reference sequence). This CDR3 spans 17 amino acids. The CDR3 reads CASRLTSGRPNTGELFF. In DNA form, the CDR3 reads TGTGCCAGCAGGTTGACTAGCGGGAGGCCGAACACCGGGGAGCTGTTTTTT.

The chain combines TRBV5-1 with TRBJ2-7, with unresolved D. The CDR3 totals 13 residues. Germline CDR1 reads SGHRS; CDR2 reads YFSETQ. V lost 4 bases, J lost 6 bases, and 14 bases lay in between. CDR3 residues: CASSPQVEAEQYF. DNA of the CDR3: TGCGCCAGCAGCCCCCAAGTAGAAGCCGAGCAGTACTTC.

The chain has TRBV5-8 and TRBJ2-2; 8 nucleotides match TRBD1. The ends lost 4 bases at V and 4 bases at J; junction bases unmatched: 9. CDR1 and CDR2 from the germline V gene are SGHTS and YDEGEE. The CDR3 length is 16 residues. In DNA form, the CDR3 reads TGTGCCAGCAGCCATCTTCGGACAGGGTCCACCGGGGAGCTGTTTTTT. Translation: CASSHLRTGSTGELFF. Using reference TRBV5-8 and TRBJ2-2 for the parts outside the CDR3, the full variable domain is EAGVTQSPTHLIKTRGQQATLRCSPISGHTSVYWYQQALGLGLQFLLWYDEGEERNRGNFPPRFSGRQFPNYSSELNVNALELEDSALYLCASSHLRTGSTGELFFGEGSRLTVL.